A selection of T cell receptor beta chains follows, all from one sample in a study of beta chain features in type 1 diabetes. Only in-frame clones appear in the TCRdb table, and some are missing; sequencing was by immunoSEQ multiplex PCR. The sample consists of about 450,000 clones, roughly 11% of them appearing once. The specimen was naive CD4+ T cells from blood. These receptors were obtained from a woman aged 18 to 35 in good health. Both conserved end residues are part of each CDR3. A D gene is named only where the DNA matches it firmly. Size values are once, few and many counts, or a class for expanded clones, and some rows have none.

CDR3 length: 15
D gene: .
J gene: TRBJ2-7
V gene: TRBV5-1
clone size: .
CDR3 protein: CASSVVRDNSYEQYF
CDR3 DNA: TGCGCCAGCAGCGTCGTCCGGGACAACTCCTACGAGCAGTACTTC

CDR3 length: 16
D gene: TRBD1
J gene: TRBJ2-2
V gene: TRBV19
clone size: few
CDR3 protein: CASSIDLPRGTGELFF
CDR3 DNA: TGTGCCAGTAGTATAGATCTCCCCAGGGGGACCGGGGAGCTGTTTTTT

CDR3 length: 16
D gene: TRBD2
J gene: TRBJ2-1
V gene: TRBV27
clone size: few
CDR3 protein: CASRGLAGVLYNEQFF
CDR3 DNA: TGTGCCAGCAGGGGACTAGCGGGAGTGCTCTACAATGAGCAGTTCTTC

CDR3 length: 13
D gene: TRBD2
J gene: TRBJ2-3
V gene: TRBV6-1
clone size: few
CDR3 protein: CATLLAGTDTQYF
CDR3 DNA: TGTGCCACCCTCCTAGCGGGCACAGATACGCAGTATTTT

CDR3 length: 15
D gene: .
J gene: TRBJ2-3
V gene: TRBV9
clone size: .
CDR3 protein: CASSPQGVVPDTQYF
CDR3 DNA: TGTGCCAGCAGCCCCCAAGGGGTAGTGCCAGATACGCAGTATTTT

CDR3 length: 22
D gene: TRBD1
J gene: TRBJ2-6
V gene: TRBV4-3
clone size: .
CDR3 protein: CASSQDWGAAGGFRGVANVLTF
CDR3 DNA: TGCGCCAGCAGCCAAGATTGGGGCGCCGCAGGGGGCTTTAGGGGTGTTGCCAACGTCCTGACTTTC

CDR3 length: 16
D gene: .
J gene: TRBJ2-1
V gene: TRBV4-2
clone size: few
CDR3 protein: CASSPGDHRTDNEQFF
CDR3 DNA: TGTGCCAGCAGCCCCGGGGACCACAGAACTGACAATGAGCAGTTCTTC

CDR3 length: 14
D gene: TRBD1
J gene: TRBJ2-3
V gene: TRBV11-3
clone size: .
CDR3 protein: CASSFWQGADTQYF
CDR3 DNA: TGTGCCAGCAGCTTTTGGCAGGGGGCAGATACGCAGTATTTT

CDR3 length: 17
D gene: TRBD2
J gene: TRBJ2-3
V gene: TRBV19
clone size: few
CDR3 protein: CASSMGDGLAGTDTQYF
CDR3 DNA: TGTGCCAGTAGTATGGGCGACGGACTAGCGGGCACAGATACGCAGTATTTT

CDR3 length: 12
D gene: .
J gene: TRBJ2-3
V gene: TRBV7-2
clone size: few
CDR3 protein: CASRSGADTQYF
CDR3 DNA: TGTGCCAGCAGGTCAGGGGCAGATACGCAGTATTTT

CDR3 length: 15
D gene: TRBD2
J gene: TRBJ2-7
V gene: TRBV29-1
clone size: few
CDR3 protein: CSVNLAGGPNYEQYF
CDR3 DNA: TGCAGCGTAAATCTAGCGGGAGGGCCGAACTACGAGCAGTACTTC

CDR3 length: 14
D gene: TRBD1
J gene: TRBJ2-7
V gene: TRBV30
clone size: .
CDR3 protein: CAWNRQGFSYEQYF
CDR3 DNA: TGTGCCTGGAACAGACAGGGTTTTTCCTACGAGCAGTACTTC

CDR3 length: 14
D gene: TRBD2
J gene: TRBJ2-7
V gene: TRBV29-1
clone size: many
CDR3 protein: CSVGLAGGPYEQYF
CDR3 DNA: TGCAGCGTGGGACTAGCGGGAGGGCCCTACGAGCAGTACTTC

CDR3 length: 14
D gene: TRBD1
J gene: TRBJ2-5
V gene: TRBV7-9
clone size: few
CDR3 protein: CASSSGTGGETQYF
CDR3 DNA: TGTGCCAGCAGCTCCGGGACAGGAGGAGAGACCCAGTACTTC

CDR3 length: 14
D gene: TRBD1
J gene: TRBJ1-4
V gene: TRBV15
clone size: .
CDR3 protein: CATSWTGGGEKLFF
CDR3 DNA: TGTGCCACCAGTTGGACAGGGGGCGGTGAAAAACTGTTTTTT

CDR3 length: 18
D gene: TRBD2
J gene: TRBJ2-5
V gene: TRBV7-9
clone size: few
CDR3 protein: CASSPEGGTSRNQETQYF
CDR3 DNA: TGTGCCAGCAGCCCGGAGGGCGGGACTAGCAGGAATCAAGAGACCCAGTACTTC

CDR3 length: 14
D gene: .
J gene: TRBJ2-3
V gene: TRBV6-5
clone size: few
CDR3 protein: CASKIPGSGDTQYF
CDR3 DNA: TGTGCCAGCAAAATACCAGGCAGCGGAGATACGCAGTATTTT

CDR3 length: 13
D gene: TRBD1
J gene: TRBJ1-1
V gene: TRBV15
clone size: few
CDR3 protein: CATSRTGDTEAFF
CDR3 DNA: TGTGCCACCAGCAGAACAGGGGACACTGAAGCTTTCTTT

CDR3 length: 14
D gene: .
J gene: TRBJ1-5
V gene: TRBV19
clone size: .
CDR3 protein: CASSDRGGNQPQHF
CDR3 DNA: TGTGCCAGTAGTGATCGGGGGGGCAATCAGCCCCAGCATTTT

CDR3 length: 17
D gene: .
J gene: TRBJ2-5
V gene: TRBV19
clone size: few
CDR3 protein: CASSSIRDNAYQETQYF
CDR3 DNA: TGTGCCAGTAGCTCAATCCGGGACAACGCGTACCAAGAGACCCAGTACTTC

CDR3 length: 16
D gene: .
J gene: TRBJ2-7
V gene: TRBV7-8
clone size: few
CDR3 protein: CASSYGLGGRSYEQYF
CDR3 DNA: TGTGCCAGCAGTTACGGTCTAGGGGGGAGGTCCTACGAGCAGTACTTC

CDR3 length: 13
D gene: .
J gene: TRBJ2-1
V gene: TRBV30
clone size: few
CDR3 protein: CAWRISVYNEQFF
CDR3 DNA: TGTGCCTGGAGGATTAGCGTCTACAATGAGCAGTTCTTC

CDR3 length: 13
D gene: .
J gene: TRBJ2-7
V gene: TRBV4-1
clone size: .
CDR3 protein: CASSQVGSYEQYF
CDR3 DNA: TGCGCCAGCAGCCAAGTGGGGTCCTACGAGCAGTACTTC

CDR3 length: 12
D gene: .
J gene: TRBJ1-1
V gene: TRBV25-1
clone size: few
CDR3 protein: CASSDQGNKAFF
CDR3 DNA: TGTGCCAGCAGTGACCAGGGAAATAAGGCTTTCTTT

CDR3 length: 17
D gene: .
J gene: TRBJ2-2
V gene: TRBV5-6
clone size: .
CDR3 protein: CASSLVAGVGITGELFF
CDR3 DNA: TGTGCCAGCAGCTTGGTTGCGGGTGTTGGTATCACCGGGGAGCTGTTTTTT

CDR3 length: 16
D gene: .
J gene: TRBJ2-1
V gene: TRBV5-1
clone size: .
CDR3 protein: CASSLVPVGAYNEQFF
CDR3 DNA: TGCGCCAGCAGCTTGGTTCCAGTTGGCGCCTACAATGAGCAGTTCTTC

CDR3 length: 15
D gene: TRBD2
J gene: TRBJ2-2
V gene: TRBV7-2
clone size: few
CDR3 protein: CASSATSGSTGELFF
CDR3 DNA: TGTGCCAGCAGCGCGACTAGCGGAAGCACCGGGGAGCTGTTTTTT

CDR3 length: 14
D gene: .
J gene: TRBJ1-1
V gene: TRBV5-1
clone size: few
CDR3 protein: CASSLVSGNTEAFF
CDR3 DNA: TGCGCCAGCAGCTTGGTATCTGGAAACACTGAAGCTTTCTTT

CDR3 length: 15
D gene: TRBD1
J gene: TRBJ1-1
V gene: TRBV6-6
clone size: .
CDR3 protein: CASSSRTGGNTEAFF
CDR3 DNA: TGTGCCAGCAGTTCTCGGACAGGAGGGAACACTGAAGCTTTCTTT

CDR3 length: 16
D gene: .
J gene: TRBJ2-1
V gene: TRBV7-9
clone size: .
CDR3 protein: CASSLARQGFNNEQFF
CDR3 DNA: TGTGCCAGCAGCTTAGCGCGGCAGGGGTTCAACAATGAGCAGTTCTTC

CDR3 length: 17
D gene: .
J gene: TRBJ2-5
V gene: TRBV27
clone size: once
CDR3 protein: CASSLVGGGGVQETQYF
CDR3 DNA: TGTGCCAGCAGTTTAGTTGGGGGCGGTGGTGTCCAAGAGACCCAGTACTTC

CDR3 length: 16
D gene: .
J gene: TRBJ2-4
V gene: TRBV9
clone size: few
CDR3 protein: CASSVAGGLAKNIQYF
CDR3 DNA: TGTGCCAGCAGCGTAGCTGGGGGGCTAGCCAAAAACATTCAGTACTTC

CDR3 length: 14
D gene: TRBD2
J gene: TRBJ2-5
V gene: TRBV5-1
clone size: few
CDR3 protein: CASSSGLAGETQYF
CDR3 DNA: TGCGCCAGCAGCTCGGGACTAGCGGGAGAGACCCAGTACTTC